Listed below are T cell receptor beta chains from one sample, sequenced in a study of T cell responses to AZD1222 COVID-19 vaccine. The data were produced by immunoSEQ multiplex PCR, yet TCRdb's version contains in-frame clones alone and is incomplete. The sample yields under 170,000 clones, 75% to 95% seen once. The sequencing here drew on peripheral blood, taken 28 days after the second AZD1222 dose. The receptors originated from an adult who received the AZD1222 COVID-19 vaccine. Both conserved end residues are part of each CDR3. Fields, in order: CDR3 length, clone size, D gene, J gene, V gene, CDR3 protein, CDR3 DNA. D genes are given only for firm matches. The size entry is marked missing in some rows and otherwise reads once, few, many or a size class.

16,NA,TRBD1,TRBJ2-3,TRBV7-6,CASSSLGQGDGDTQYF,TGTGCCAGCAGCTCGCTCGGACAGGGGGATGGAGATACGCAGTATTTT
13,NA,NA,TRBJ1-5,TRBV6-1,CASSEAERQPQHF,TGTGCCAGCAGTGAAGCGGAGAGACAGCCCCAGCATTTT
14,NA,NA,TRBJ1-1,TRBV30,CAWRRSGQGTEAFF,TGTGCCTGGAGAAGATCGGGGCAGGGCACTGAAGCTTTCTTT
13,NA,NA,TRBJ1-2,TRBV14,CASSQGPRVGYTF,TGTGCCAGCAGCCAAGGACCCAGGGTCGGCTACACCTTC
12,NA,NA,TRBJ1-1,TRBV3-1/TRBV3-2,CASSRNRFEAFF,TGTGCCAGCAGCCGAAATCGATTTGAAGCTTTCTTT
14,NA,NA,TRBJ1-1,TRBV13,CASSLARGHTEAFF,TGTGCCAGCAGCTTAGCCCGGGGGCACACTGAAGCTTTCTTT
15,NA,NA,TRBJ2-7,TRBV6-6,CASSYSRSVSYEQYF,TGTGCCAGCAGTTACTCGCGGTCGGTCTCCTACGAGCAGTACTTC
15,NA,TRBD1,TRBJ2-7,TRBV10-3,CAISEGGQGAGEQYF,TGTGCCATCAGTGAGGGTGGACAGGGGGCGGGGGAGCAGTACTTC
21,NA,TRBD1,TRBJ1-4,TRBV6-1,CASSESPITRGLNPTNEKLFF,TGTGCCAGCAGTGAATCTCCTATCACAAGGGGGCTAAACCCAACTAATGAAAAACTGTTTTTT
13,NA,NA,TRBJ2-7,TRBV2,CASSTGGHYEQYF,TGTGCCAGCAGCACGGGGGGCCACTACGAGCAGTACTTC
15,NA,TRBD1,TRBJ2-5,TRBV30,CAWSRSGQGEETQYF,TGTGCCTGGAGTAGGAGCGGACAGGGGGAAGAGACCCAGTACTTC
14,NA,TRBD1,TRBJ1-2,TRBV2,CATAYRGRDYGYTF,TGTGCCACCGCCTACAGGGGGCGCGACTATGGCTACACCTTC
14,NA,NA,TRBJ1-5,TRBV19,CASSPRRGDQPQHF,TGTGCCAGTAGTCCCCGGAGAGGTGATCAGCCCCAGCATTTT
14,few,TRBD1,TRBJ1-2,TRBV15,CATSISGTGPPYTF,TGTGCCACCAGCATTAGCGGGACAGGGCCACCCTACACCTTC
16,NA,TRBD2,TRBJ2-3,TRBV7-9,CASSFLAGETADTQYF,TGTGCCAGCAGCTTCCTAGCGGGAGAGACGGCAGATACGCAGTATTTT
16,once,TRBD1,TRBJ1-2,TRBV29-1,CSVGGDRGSSNYGYTF,TGCAGCGTGGGCGGGGACAGGGGTTCCTCAAACTATGGCTACACCTTC
15,NA,NA,TRBJ2-5,TRBV7-6,CASSLGRPAEETQYF,TGTGCCAGCAGCTTAGGTCGGCCAGCGGAAGAGACCCAGTACTTC
15,few,NA,TRBJ2-7,TRBV7-6,CASSLLGQSSYEQYF,TGTGCCAGCAGCCTTCTTGGCCAAAGCTCCTACGAGCAGTACTTC
14,NA,TRBD1,TRBJ2-1,TRBV9,CASSVVDREFEQFF,TGTGCCAGCAGCGTAGTGGACAGGGAATTCGAGCAGTTCTTC
12,NA,NA,TRBJ2-7,TRBV3-1/TRBV3-2,CASSRSDYEQYF,TGTGCCAGCAGCCGCTCGGACTACGAGCAGTACTTC
15,NA,TRBD1,TRBJ1-5,TRBV2,CASRTGTDSNQPQHF,TGTGCCAGCAGAACCGGGACAGATAGCAATCAGCCCCAGCATTTT
15,NA,NA,TRBJ1-1,TRBV12-2,CASRLSGVWGTEAFF,TGTGCAAGTCGCTTAAGTGGGGTCTGGGGCACTGAAGCTTTCTTT
17,NA,NA,TRBJ2-7,TRBV6-1,CASSERIGNPKGSEQYF,TGTGCCAGCAGTGAAAGAATAGGTAACCCCAAGGGTTCCGAGCAGTACTTC
15,NA,TRBD2,TRBJ2-7,TRBV18,CASSPNRGSGSEQYF,TGTGCCAGCTCACCTAACCGGGGTAGCGGGAGCGAGCAGTACTTC
17,once,NA,TRBJ1-2,TRBV11-2,CASSFRVSFGELYGYTF,TGTGCCAGCAGCTTTAGGGTCAGTTTTGGGGAACTATATGGCTACACCTTC
16,NA,NA,TRBJ1-5,TRBV7-6,CASSPEQGYSNQPQHF,TGTGCCAGCAGCCCGGAACAGGGCTATAGCAATCAGCCCCAGCATTTT
14,NA,TRBD1,TRBJ2-1,TRBV5-1,CASSLAGTGEEQFF,TGCGCCAGCAGCTTGGCCGGGACAGGGGAAGAGCAGTTCTTC
15,NA,TRBD2,TRBJ2-3,TRBV7-9,CASSSLAGAADTQYF,TGTGCCAGCAGCTCGCTAGCGGGAGCTGCAGATACGCAGTATTTT
14,NA,TRBD1,TRBJ1-2,TRBV29-1,CSVLPGTGNYGYTF,TGCAGCGTTCTCCCCGGGACAGGGAACTATGGCTACACCTTC
15,once,NA,TRBJ1-2,TRBV5-1,CASSLEARANYGYTF,TGCGCCAGCAGCTTGGAGGCGAGAGCTAACTATGGCTACACCTTC
13,once,NA,TRBJ2-7,TRBV12-3/TRBV12-4,CASSPSPGNEQYF,TGTGCCAGCAGCCCGTCCCCCGGGAACGAGCAGTACTTC
14,NA,NA,TRBJ1-2,TRBV28,CASTAQMAGRGYTF,TGTGCCAGCACCGCCCAGATGGCAGGCCGTGGCTACACCTTC
14,NA,NA,TRBJ1-3,TRBV6-1,CASSEGTSGNTIYF,TGTGCCAGCAGTGAAGGGACCTCTGGAAACACCATATATTTT
15,NA,NA,TRBJ1-4,TRBV19,CASRAAHSTNEKLFF,TGTGCCAGTAGGGCTGCCCACTCAACTAATGAAAAACTGTTTTTT
16,NA,TRBD2,TRBJ2-5,TRBV5-1,CASSPPGLAVKETQYF,TGCGCCAGCAGCCCTCCGGGACTAGCGGTGAAAGAGACCCAGTACTTC
16,NA,NA,TRBJ1-4,TRBV6-1,CASSDLTGSEREKLFF,TGTGCCAGCAGTGACCTTACAGGGTCGGAACGTGAAAAACTGTTTTTT
15,NA,TRBD2,TRBJ2-1,TRBV13,CASSQGLAASDEQFF,TGTGCCAGCAGCCAGGGACTAGCGGCGTCGGATGAGCAGTTCTTC
15,NA,TRBD1,TRBJ1-4,TRBV27,CASSTKGQGREKLFF,TGTGCCAGCAGTACAAAGGGACAGGGGCGAGAAAAACTGTTTTTT